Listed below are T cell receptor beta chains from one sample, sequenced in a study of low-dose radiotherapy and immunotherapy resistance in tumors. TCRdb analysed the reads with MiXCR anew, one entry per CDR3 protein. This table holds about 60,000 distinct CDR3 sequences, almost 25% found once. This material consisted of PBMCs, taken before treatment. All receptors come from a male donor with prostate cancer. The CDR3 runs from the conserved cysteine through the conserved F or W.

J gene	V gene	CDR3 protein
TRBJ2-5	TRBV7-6	CASSPDSAKAETQYF
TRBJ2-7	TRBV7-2	CASSLGRGQYF
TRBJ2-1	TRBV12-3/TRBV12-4	CASRGLSGSLPNEQFF
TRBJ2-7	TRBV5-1	CASSLEGYYEQYF
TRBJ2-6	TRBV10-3	CAISDPTAGTLSSGANVLTF
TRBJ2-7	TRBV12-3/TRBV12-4	CASSLTSGRNEQYF
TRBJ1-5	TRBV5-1	CASSLGPLGGNQPQHF
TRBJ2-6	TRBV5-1	CASSLGAGANVLTF
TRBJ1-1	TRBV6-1	CASTSSKAGTDEAFF
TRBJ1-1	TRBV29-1	CSVPSASYDMNTEAFF
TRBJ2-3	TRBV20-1	CSARDPRTTDTQYF
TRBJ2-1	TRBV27	CASSLTGPYNEQFF
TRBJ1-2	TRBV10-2	CASSEAGTRYGYTF
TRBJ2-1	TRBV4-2	CASSTIRGGRGDEQFF
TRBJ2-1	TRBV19	CASSMREKNEQFF
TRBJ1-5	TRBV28	CASMGGVRPQHF
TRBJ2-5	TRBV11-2	CASSSLVETQYF
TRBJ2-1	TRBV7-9	CASSLGSGRRNEQFF
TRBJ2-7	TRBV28	CASSPGGRYEQYF
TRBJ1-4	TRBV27	CASSSFPTASNEKLFF
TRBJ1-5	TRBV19	CASRLDRNSNQPQHF
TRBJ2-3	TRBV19	CASSIPPGQGYTDTQYF
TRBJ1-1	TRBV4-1	CASSRQGYTEAFF
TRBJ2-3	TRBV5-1	CASRQGSTDTQYF
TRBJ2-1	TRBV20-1	CSALSGSQSKKQFF
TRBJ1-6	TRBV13	CASSRTVNNSPLHF
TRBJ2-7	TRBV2	CASSEMASYEQYF
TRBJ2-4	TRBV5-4	CASSMTSGLAKNIQYF
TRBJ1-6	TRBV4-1	CASSQARGGVYNSPLHF
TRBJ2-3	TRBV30	CAWSPLDTQYF
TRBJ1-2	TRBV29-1	CSVAKGKEYGYTF
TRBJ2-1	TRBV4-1	CASSQDRTGSYNEQFF
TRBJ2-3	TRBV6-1	CASSEVTSSGSWYTQYF
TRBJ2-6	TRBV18	CASTLDRGRSGANVLTF
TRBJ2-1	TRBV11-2	CASSSSWDSANEQFF
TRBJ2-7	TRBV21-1	CASSKALKDRGYYEQYF
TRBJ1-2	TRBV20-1	CSATDRDVKIGGYTF
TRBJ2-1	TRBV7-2	CASSLFGTSGRDHEQFF
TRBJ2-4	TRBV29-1	CSVASQGGHIQYF
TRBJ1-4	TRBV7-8	CASSLYAITNEKLFF
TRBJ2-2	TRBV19	CASSIKTGGNTGELFF
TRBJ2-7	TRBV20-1	CSARRDPSYEQYF
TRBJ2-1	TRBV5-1	CASSPAPPRTNNEQFF
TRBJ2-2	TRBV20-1	CSARDPRGPGGGELFF
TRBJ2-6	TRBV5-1	CASSQDRRANVLTF
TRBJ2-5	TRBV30	CAWSVWAQETQYF
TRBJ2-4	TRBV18	CASCPAELAKNIQYF
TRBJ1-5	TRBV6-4	CASSDGDNQPQHF
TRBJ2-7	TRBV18	CASSPAGTSINEQYF
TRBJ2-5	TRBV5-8	CASSLDTGFQETQYF
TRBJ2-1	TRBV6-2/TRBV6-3	CASSPDKNEQFF